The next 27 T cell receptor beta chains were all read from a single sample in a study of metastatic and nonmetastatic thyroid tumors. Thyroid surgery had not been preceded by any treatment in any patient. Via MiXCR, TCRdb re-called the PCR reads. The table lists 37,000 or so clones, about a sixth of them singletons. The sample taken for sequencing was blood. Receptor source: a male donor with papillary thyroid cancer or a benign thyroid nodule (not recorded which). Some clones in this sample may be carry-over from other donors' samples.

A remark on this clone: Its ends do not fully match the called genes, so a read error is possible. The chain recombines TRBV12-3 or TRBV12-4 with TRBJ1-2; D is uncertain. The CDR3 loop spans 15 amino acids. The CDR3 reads CASILVEVFVHGYTF. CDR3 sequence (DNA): TGTGCCAGCATTTTAGTTGAGGTGTTTGTGCATGGCTACACCTTC.

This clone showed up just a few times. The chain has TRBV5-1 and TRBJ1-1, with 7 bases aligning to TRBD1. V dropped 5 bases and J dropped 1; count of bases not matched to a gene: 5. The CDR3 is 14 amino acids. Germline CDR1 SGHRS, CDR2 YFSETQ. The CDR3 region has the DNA TGCGCCAGCAGTAATGGACAGGAGAACACTGAAGCTTTCTTT. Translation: CASSNGQENTEAFF.

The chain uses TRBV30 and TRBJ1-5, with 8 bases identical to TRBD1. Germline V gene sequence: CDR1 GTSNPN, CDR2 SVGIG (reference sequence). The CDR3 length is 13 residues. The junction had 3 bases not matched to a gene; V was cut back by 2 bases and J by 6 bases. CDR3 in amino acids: CAWSPGGGQPQHF. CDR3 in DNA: TGTGCCTGGAGTCCAGGGGGCGGTCAGCCCCAGCATTTT.

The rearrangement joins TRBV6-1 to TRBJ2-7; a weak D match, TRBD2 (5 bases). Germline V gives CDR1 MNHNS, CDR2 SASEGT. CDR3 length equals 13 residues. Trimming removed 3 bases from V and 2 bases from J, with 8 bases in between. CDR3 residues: CASSDLEAYEQYF. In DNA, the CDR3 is TGTGCCAGCAGTGATCTGGAGGCCTACGAGCAGTACTTC.

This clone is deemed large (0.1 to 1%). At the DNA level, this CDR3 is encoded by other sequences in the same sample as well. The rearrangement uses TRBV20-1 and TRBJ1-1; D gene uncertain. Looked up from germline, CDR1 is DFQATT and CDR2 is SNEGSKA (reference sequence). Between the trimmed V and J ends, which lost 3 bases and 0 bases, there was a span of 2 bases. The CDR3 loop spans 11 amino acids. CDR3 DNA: TGCAGTGCTAGGGTGAACACTGAAGCTTTCTTT. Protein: CSARVNTEAFF.

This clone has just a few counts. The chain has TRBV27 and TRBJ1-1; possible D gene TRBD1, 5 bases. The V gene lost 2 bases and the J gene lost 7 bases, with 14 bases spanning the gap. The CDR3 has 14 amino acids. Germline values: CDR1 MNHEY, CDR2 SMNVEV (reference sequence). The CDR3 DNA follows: TGTGCCAGCAGTTTAGCGGGGTTCGGACATGAAGCTTTCTTT. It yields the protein CASSLAGFGHEAFF.

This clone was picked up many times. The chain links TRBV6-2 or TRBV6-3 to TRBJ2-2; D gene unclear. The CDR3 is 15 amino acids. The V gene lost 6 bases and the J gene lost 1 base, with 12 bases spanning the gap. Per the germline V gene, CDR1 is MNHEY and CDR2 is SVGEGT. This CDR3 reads CASSPKRRNTGELFF. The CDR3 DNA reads TGTGCCAGCAGCCCTAAAAGACGGAACACCGGGGAGCTGTTTTTT.

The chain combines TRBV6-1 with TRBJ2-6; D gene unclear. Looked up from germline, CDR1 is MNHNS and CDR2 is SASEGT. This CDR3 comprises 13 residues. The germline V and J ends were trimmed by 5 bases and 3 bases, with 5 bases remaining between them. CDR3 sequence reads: CASSRVGANVLTF. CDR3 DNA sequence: TGTGCCAGCAGTAGGGTTGGGGCCAACGTCCTGACTTTC.

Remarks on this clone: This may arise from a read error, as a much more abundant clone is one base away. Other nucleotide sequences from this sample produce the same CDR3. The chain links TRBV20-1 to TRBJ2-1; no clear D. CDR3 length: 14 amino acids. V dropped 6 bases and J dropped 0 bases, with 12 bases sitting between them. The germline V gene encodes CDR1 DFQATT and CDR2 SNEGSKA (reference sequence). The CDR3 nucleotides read TGCAGTGCCACTACGCCGAGCTCCTACAATGAGCAGTTCTTC. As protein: CSATTPSSYNEQFF.

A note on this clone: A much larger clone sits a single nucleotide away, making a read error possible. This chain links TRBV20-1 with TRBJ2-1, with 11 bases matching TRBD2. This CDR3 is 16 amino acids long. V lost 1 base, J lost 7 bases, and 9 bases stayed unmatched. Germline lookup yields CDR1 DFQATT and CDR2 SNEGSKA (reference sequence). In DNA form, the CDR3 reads TGCAGTGCTAGAGGGGGACTAGCGGCGGTGAATAATGAGCAGTTCTTC. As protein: CSARGGLAAVNNEQFF.

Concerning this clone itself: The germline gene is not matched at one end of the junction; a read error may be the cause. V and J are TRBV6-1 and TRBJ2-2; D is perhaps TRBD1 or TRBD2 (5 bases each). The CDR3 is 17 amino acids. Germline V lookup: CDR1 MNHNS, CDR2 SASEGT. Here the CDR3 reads CASSPEMGRLNTGELFF. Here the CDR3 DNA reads TGTGCCAGCAGTCCAGAGATGGGACGGCTGAACACCGGGGAGCTTTTTTTT.

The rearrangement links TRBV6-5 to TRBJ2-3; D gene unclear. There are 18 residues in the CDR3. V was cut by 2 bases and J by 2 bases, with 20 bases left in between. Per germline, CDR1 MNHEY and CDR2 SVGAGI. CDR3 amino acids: CASSYRNVVHEITDTQYF. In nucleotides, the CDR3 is TGTGCCAGCAGTTACCGGAACGTCGTACACGAGATCACAGATACGCAGTATTTT.

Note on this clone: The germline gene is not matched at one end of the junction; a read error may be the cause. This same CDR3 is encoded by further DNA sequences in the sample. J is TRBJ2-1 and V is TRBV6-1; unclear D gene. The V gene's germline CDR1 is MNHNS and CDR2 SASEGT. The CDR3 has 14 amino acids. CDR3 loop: CASSQRGSYNEQFF. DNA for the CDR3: TGTGCTAGCAGTCAGCGTGGGTCCTACAATGAGCAGTTCTTC.

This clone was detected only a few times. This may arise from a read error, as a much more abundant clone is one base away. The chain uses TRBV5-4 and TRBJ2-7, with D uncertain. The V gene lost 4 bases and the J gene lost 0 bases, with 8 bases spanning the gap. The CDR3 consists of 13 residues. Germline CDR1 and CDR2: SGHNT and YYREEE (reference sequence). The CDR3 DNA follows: TGTGCCAGCAGCCTTCGAATCTCCTACGAGCAGTACTTC. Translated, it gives CASSLRISYEQYF.

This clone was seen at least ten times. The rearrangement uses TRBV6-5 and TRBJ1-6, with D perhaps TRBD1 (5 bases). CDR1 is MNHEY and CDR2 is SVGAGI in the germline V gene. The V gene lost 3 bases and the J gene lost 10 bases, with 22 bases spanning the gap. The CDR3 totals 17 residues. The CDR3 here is CASSYGDRLTVGSPLHF. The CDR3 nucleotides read TGTGCCAGCAGTTATGGGGACCGGTTGACAGTAGGATCACCCCTCCACTTT.

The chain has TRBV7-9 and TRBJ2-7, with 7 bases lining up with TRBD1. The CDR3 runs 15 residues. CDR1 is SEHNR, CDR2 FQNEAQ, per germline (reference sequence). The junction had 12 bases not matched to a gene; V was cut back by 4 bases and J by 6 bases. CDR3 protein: CASSSAWTGTPEQYF. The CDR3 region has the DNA TGTGCCAGCAGCTCCGCCTGGACAGGTACCCCCGAGCAGTACTTC. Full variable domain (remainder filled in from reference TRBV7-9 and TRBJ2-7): DTGVSQNPRHKITKRGQNVTFRCDPISEHNRLYWYRQTLGQGPEFLTYFQNEAQLEKSRLLSDRFSAERPKGSFSTLEIQRTEQGDSAMYLCASSSAWTGTPEQYFGPGTRLTVT.

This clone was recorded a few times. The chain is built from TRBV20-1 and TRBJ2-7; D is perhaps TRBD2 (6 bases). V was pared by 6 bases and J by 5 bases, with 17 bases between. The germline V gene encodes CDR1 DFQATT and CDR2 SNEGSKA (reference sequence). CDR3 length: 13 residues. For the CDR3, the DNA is TGCAGTGCCCATCCCGGCGGGAACCACGAGCAGTACTTC. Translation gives CSAHPGGNHEQYF.

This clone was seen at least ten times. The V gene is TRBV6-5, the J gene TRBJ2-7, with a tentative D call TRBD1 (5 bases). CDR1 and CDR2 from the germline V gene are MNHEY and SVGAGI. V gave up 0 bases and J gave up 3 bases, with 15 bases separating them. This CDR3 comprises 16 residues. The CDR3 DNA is TGTGCCAGCAGTTACTCCACACCAGGGCCCGACTACGAGCAGTACTTC. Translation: CASSYSTPGPDYEQYF.

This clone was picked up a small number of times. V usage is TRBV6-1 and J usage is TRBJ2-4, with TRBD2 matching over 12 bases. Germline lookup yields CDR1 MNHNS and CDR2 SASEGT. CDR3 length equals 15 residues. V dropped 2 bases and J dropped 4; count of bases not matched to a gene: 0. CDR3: CASSELAGGKNIQYF. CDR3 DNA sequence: TGTGCCAGCAGTGAACTAGCGGGGGGGAAAAACATTCAGTACTTC.

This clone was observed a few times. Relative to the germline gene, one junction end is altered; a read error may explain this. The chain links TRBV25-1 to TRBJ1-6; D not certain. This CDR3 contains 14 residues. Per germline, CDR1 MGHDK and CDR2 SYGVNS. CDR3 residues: CASSEPGKDSPLQF. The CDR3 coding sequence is TGTGCCAGCAGTGAACCAGGAAAGGATTCACCCCTACAATTT.

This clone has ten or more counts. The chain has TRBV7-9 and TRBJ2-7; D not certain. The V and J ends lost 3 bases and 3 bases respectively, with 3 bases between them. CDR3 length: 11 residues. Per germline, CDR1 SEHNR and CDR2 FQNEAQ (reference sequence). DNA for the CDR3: TGTGCCAGCAGCTTGGTCTACGAGCAGTACTTC. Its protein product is CASSLVYEQYF.

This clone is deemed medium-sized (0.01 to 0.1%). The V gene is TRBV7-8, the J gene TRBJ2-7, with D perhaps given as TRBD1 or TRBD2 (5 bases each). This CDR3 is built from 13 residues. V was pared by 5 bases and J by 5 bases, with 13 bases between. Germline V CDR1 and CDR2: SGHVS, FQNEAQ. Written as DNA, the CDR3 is TGTGCCAGCAGCGGCTCGAGGGGAGACGAGCAGTACTTC. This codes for CASSGSRGDEQYF.

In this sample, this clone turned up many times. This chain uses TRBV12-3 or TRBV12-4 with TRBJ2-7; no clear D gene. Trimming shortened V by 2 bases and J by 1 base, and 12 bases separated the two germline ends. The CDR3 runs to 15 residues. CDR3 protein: CASSLFGPASYEQYF. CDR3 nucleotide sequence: TGTGCCAGCAGTTTATTTGGGCCAGCGTCCTACGAGCAGTACTTC.

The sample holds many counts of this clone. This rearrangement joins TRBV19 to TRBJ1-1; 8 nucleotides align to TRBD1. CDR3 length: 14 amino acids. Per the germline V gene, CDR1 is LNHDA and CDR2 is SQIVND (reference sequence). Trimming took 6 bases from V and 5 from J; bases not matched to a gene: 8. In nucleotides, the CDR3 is TGTGCCAGTAGGTCCAGGGGGCGAGGGACTGAAGCTTTCTTT. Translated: CASRSRGRGTEAFF.

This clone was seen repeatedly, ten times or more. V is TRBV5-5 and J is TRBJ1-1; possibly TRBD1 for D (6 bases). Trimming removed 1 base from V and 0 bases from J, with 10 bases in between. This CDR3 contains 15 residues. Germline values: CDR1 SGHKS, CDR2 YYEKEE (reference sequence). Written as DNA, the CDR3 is TGTGCCAGCAGCTTGCAACAGGGCGTGAACACTGAAGCTTTCTTT. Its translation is CASSLQQGVNTEAFF. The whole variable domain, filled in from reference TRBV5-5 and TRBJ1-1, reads DAGVTQSPTHLIKTRGQQVTLRCSPISGHKSVSWYQQVLGQGPQFIFQYYEKEERGRGNFPDRFSARQFPNYSSELNVNALLLGDSALYLCASSLQQGVNTEAFFGQGTRLTVV.

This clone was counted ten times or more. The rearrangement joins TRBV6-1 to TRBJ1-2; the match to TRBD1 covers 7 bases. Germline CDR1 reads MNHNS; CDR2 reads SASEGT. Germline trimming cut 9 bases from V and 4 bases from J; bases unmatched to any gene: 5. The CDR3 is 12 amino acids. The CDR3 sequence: CASYRGSYGYTF. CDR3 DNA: TGTGCCAGTTACAGGGGCAGCTATGGCTACACCTTC.

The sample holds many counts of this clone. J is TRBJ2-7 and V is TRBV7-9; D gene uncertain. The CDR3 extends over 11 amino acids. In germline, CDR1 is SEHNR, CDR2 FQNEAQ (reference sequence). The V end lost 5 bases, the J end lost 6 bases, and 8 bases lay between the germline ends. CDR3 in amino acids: CASSPLAEQYF. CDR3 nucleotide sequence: TGTGCCAGCAGCCCGCTCGCCGAGCAGTACTTC.